The source of this TCR beta chain is a study of CD8 T cells in Susac syndrome. Findings and caveats of the study: The study conceded that its TCR sequencing and HLA analysis involved relatively few individuals.

Sequencing of TCR beta was undertaken in CD8+ and CD4+ T cells derived from blood. Comment on this clonotype: Its antigen is not identified.

The CDR3 contains 13 residues. Trimming left V 0 bases short and J 0 bases short, with 3 bases between. Per germline, CDR1 SGHDN and CDR2 FVKESK. RNA was extracted with the RNeasy kit, and a quantity of roughly 0.5 to 1 ug was reverse transcribed using random hexamers. The TCR beta CDR3 was amplified by immunoSEQ multiplex PCR across 54 Vbeta, 13 Jbeta. A single record per CDR3 protein comes from TCRdb applying MiXCR to the immunoSEQ multiplex PCR reads. Here the sample spans around 200,000 distinct CDR3 sequences, 95% being singletons. This clonotype was obtained from a human donor with multiple sclerosis. Sample: CD4+ T cells from PBMCs. This rearrangement joins TRBV14 to TRBJ2-7; D not resolved. CDR3: CASSQELSYEQYF. The CDR3 DNA is TGTGCCAGCAGCCAAGAGCTCTCCTACGAGCAGTACTTC.